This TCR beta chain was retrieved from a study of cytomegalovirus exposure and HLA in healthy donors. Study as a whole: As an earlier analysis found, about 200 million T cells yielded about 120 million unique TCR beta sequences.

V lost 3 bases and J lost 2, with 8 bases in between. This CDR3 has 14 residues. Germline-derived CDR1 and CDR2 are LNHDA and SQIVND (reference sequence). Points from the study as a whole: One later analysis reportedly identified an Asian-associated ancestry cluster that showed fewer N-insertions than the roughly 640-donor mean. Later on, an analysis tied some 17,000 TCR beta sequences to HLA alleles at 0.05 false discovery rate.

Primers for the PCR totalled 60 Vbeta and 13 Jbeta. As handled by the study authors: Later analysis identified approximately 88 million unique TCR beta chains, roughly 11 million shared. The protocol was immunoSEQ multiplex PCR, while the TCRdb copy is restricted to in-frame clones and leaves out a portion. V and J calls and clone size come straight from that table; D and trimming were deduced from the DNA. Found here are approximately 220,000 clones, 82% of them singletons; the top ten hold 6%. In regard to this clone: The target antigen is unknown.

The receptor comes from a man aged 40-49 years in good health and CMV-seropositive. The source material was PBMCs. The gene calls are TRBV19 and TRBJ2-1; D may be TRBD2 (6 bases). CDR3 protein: CASSIGGAYNEQFF. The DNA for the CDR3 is TGTGCCAGTAGTATCGGCGGGGCCTACAATGAGCAGTTCTTC.